A single sample is the source of the 24 T cell receptor beta chains below, sequenced in a study of blood T cell repertoires in COVID-19. The table came from immunoSEQ multiplex PCR; TCRdb's copy has only in-frame clones and leaves some out. The data contain about 140,000 clones, around 81% of them singletons. Sequencing was done on a sample of peripheral blood. These receptors all stem from a human donor in a cohort sampled during active COVID-19.

The rearrangement joins TRBV27 to TRBJ2-6, with D tentatively TRBD1 (5 bases). Trimming took off 5 bases at V and 9 bases at J, with 11 bases between the two ends. CDR3 length equals 13 residues. Germline V CDR1 and CDR2: MNHEY, SMNVEV (reference sequence). The CDR3 DNA reads as TGTGCCAGCAGTCCCCTCGACAGCAACGTCCTGACTTTC. This translates into CASSPLDSNVLTF.

This clone came up once. The chain employs TRBV7-8 and TRBJ2-7, with D unclear. With 1 base removed from V and 1 base from J, the gap between germline ends came to 5 bases. From germline, CDR1 is SGHVS and CDR2 FQNEAQ. The CDR3 runs to 13 residues. The CDR3 DNA follows: TGTGCCAGCAGCTTAGACAGTTCCTACGAGCAGTACTTC. The encoded protein is CASSLDSSYEQYF.

The J gene is TRBJ2-5, the V gene TRBV7-9, with a weak D call TRBD1 (6 bases). The CDR3 has 16 amino acids. V was pared by 2 bases and J by 7 bases, with 20 bases between. CDR1 is SEHNR, CDR2 FQNEAQ, per germline (reference sequence). This CDR3 is CASSLSSGAAVRTQYF. The CDR3 DNA sequence: TGTGCCAGCAGCTTATCGTCAGGGGCCGCGGTGAGGACCCAGTACTTC. Based on the CDR3 plus reference TRBV7-9 and TRBJ2-5, the full variable domain is DTGVSQNPRHKITKRGQNVTFRCDPISEHNRLYWYRQTLGQGPEFLTYFQNEAQLEKSRLLSDRFSAERPKGSFSTLEIQRTEQGDSAMYLCASSLSSGAAVRTQYFGPGTRLLVL.

The rearrangement joins TRBV10-1 to TRBJ2-2, with 9 bases lining up with TRBD2. CDR1 WNHNN and CDR2 SYGVQD come from the germline V gene (reference sequence). The CDR3 is 13 residues long. The V gene end was trimmed by 9 bases and the J gene end by 5 bases; junction bases not matched to a gene: 4. The CDR3 spells CARRAGGTGELFF. CDR3 sequence (DNA): TGCGCCAGACGGGCGGGAGGGACCGGGGAGCTGTTTTTT.

The rearrangement joins TRBV28 to TRBJ2-5, with D perhaps TRBD1 (5 bases). The ends were cut back, 3 bases at V and 1 base at J, with 6 bases in the middle. Germline V gives CDR1 MDHEN, CDR2 SYDVKM. The length of the CDR3 is 13 residues. CDR3 in amino acids: CASSLTAQETQYF. DNA of the CDR3: TGTGCCAGCAGTTTGACAGCCCAAGAGACCCAGTACTTC.

V and J are TRBV9 and TRBJ2-7; 7 nucleotides match TRBD2. The CDR3 loop spans 15 amino acids. The V gene end was trimmed by 4 bases and the J gene end by 2 bases; junction bases not matched to a gene: 9. CDR1 and CDR2 (germline): SGDLS, YYNGEE. The DNA of the CDR3 is TGTGCCAGCAGCCCGGGGGGAGCGTTCGCCTACGAGCAGTACTTC. As protein: CASSPGGAFAYEQYF. Filled out from reference TRBV9 and TRBJ2-7, the complete variable domain reads DSGVTQTPKHLITATGQRVTLRCSPRSGDLSVYWYQQSLDQGLQFLIQYYNGEERAKGNILERFSAQQFPDLHSELNLSSLELGDSALYFCASSPGGAFAYEQYFGPGTRLTVT.

V usage is TRBV20-1 and J usage is TRBJ2-6, with D perhaps TRBD1 (7 bases). Deletions cut 3 bases from V and 2 bases from J, with 17 bases between. The V gene's germline CDR1 is DFQATT and CDR2 SNEGSKA (reference sequence). This CDR3 has 17 residues. The CDR3 loop is CSASRGRGDTGANVLTF. The DNA for the CDR3 is TGCAGTGCTAGTAGGGGCAGGGGGGATACTGGGGCCAACGTCCTGACTTTC.

The chain links TRBV24-1 to TRBJ2-5, with D possibly matching TRBD1 (5 bases). Looked up from germline, CDR1 is KGHDR and CDR2 is SFDVKD. The CDR3 has 15 residues. The V gene lost 2 bases and the J gene lost 5 bases, with 14 bases spanning the gap. As DNA, the CDR3 is TGTGCCACCAGTGATTATAAGCAGGGCCAGGAGACCCAGTACTTC. Residues: CATSDYKQGQETQYF.

V gene TRBV7-2 combines with J gene TRBJ2-7; no definite D call. Germline CDR1 and CDR2: SGHTA and FQGNSA. The germline V and J ends were trimmed by 2 bases and 3 bases, with 5 bases remaining between them. The CDR3 extends over 12 amino acids. In DNA form, the CDR3 reads TGTGCCAGCAGCTTAATCGGCTACGAGCAGTACTTC. The encoded protein is CASSLIGYEQYF.

The V call is TRBV24-1, the J call TRBJ2-1, with D possibly TRBD1 on 5 matching bases. The V end was cut by 4 bases, the J end by 2 bases, with 11 bases between. Germline-derived CDR1 and CDR2 are KGHDR and SFDVKD. This CDR3 is built from 15 residues. The CDR3: CATSDPRVPYNEQFF. In DNA, the CDR3 is TGTGCCACCAGTGACCCCAGGGTTCCCTACAATGAGCAGTTCTTC.

The genes are TRBV24-1 and TRBJ2-3, with a weak D call TRBD2 (6 bases). V shed 0 bases and J shed 4 bases, with 16 bases lying between them. The CDR3 has 17 residues. Germline V lookup: CDR1 KGHDR, CDR2 SFDVKD. The CDR3 spells CATSDLRQGGPPDTQYF. Written as DNA, the CDR3 is TGTGCCACCAGTGATTTGAGGCAGGGAGGTCCCCCAGATACGCAGTATTTT.

The J gene is TRBJ2-5, the V gene TRBV7-9, with 9 bases fitting TRBD1. V gave up 1 base and J gave up 5 bases; unmatched junction bases: 5. Germline lookup yields CDR1 SEHNR and CDR2 FQNEAQ (reference sequence). The CDR3 is made up of 15 amino acids. CDR3 nucleotides: TGTGCCAGCAGCTTAGACAGGGGGCTTGAGGAGACCCAGTACTTC. Protein product: CASSLDRGLEETQYF.

The chain is built from TRBV5-1 and TRBJ1-6; 9 nucleotides agree with TRBD1. The CDR3 length is 16 residues. CDR1 and CDR2 (germline): SGHRS, YFSETQ. Trimming at V came to 0 bases and at J to 9 bases, leaving 7 bases not matched to a gene. The CDR3 region has the DNA TGCGCCAGCAGCTTGGAGCTAGGACAGGGGTCTTCACCCCTCCACTTT. Residues: CASSLELGQGSSPLHF.

The rearrangement uses TRBV5-1 and TRBJ1-1, with unresolved D. With 4 bases removed from V and 2 bases from J, the gap between germline ends came to 6 bases. From germline, CDR1 is SGHRS and CDR2 YFSETQ. The CDR3 runs 12 residues. The CDR3, as DNA: TGCGCCAGCAGCCGACAAAACACTGAAGCTTTCTTT. Encoded protein: CASSRQNTEAFF.

The rearrangement joins TRBV18 to TRBJ1-3, with 7 bases that match TRBD1. With 3 bases clipped from V and 0 bases from J, the junction kept 5 bases outside the gene matches. The CDR3 runs 16 residues. Germline V gene sequence: CDR1 KGHSH, CDR2 LQKENI. CDR3 protein: CASSPMTGLSGNTIYF. The CDR3 DNA reads as TGTGCCAGCTCACCGATGACAGGGCTCTCTGGAAACACCATATATTTT.

V and J are TRBV27 and TRBJ2-5; 10 positions agree with TRBD2. The CDR3 spans 18 residues. Germline CDR1 reads MNHEY; CDR2 reads SMNVEV (reference sequence). V dropped 3 bases and J dropped 0; count of bases not matched to a gene: 10. CDR3 protein: CASSFRQREGVYQETQYF. The CDR3 region has the DNA TGTGCCAGCAGTTTTAGGCAGCGGGAGGGGGTGTACCAAGAGACCCAGTACTTC.

The chain joins TRBV28 to TRBJ2-7; TRBD1 matches at 9 bases. Germline CDR1 MDHEN, CDR2 SYDVKM. The CDR3 has 16 residues. Losses at the gene ends were 5 bases for V and 0 bases for J; bases not matched to a gene: 8. The CDR3: CASSEEGQGHSYEQYF. The DNA of the CDR3 is TGTGCCAGCAGTGAAGAAGGACAGGGGCACTCCTACGAGCAGTACTTC.

The chain recombines TRBV3-1 (or the pseudogene TRBV3-2) with TRBJ2-7; 9 nucleotides agree with TRBD1. This CDR3 is built from 15 residues. Germline V CDR1 and CDR2: LGHDT, YNNKEL (reference sequence). The V gene end was trimmed by 3 bases and the J gene end by 2 bases; junction bases not matched to a gene: 5. DNA of the CDR3: TGTGCCAGCAGCCAGGGACAGGGACGTCCCTACGAGCAGTACTTC. It codes for CASSQGQGRPYEQYF.

This sequence joins TRBV11-2 and TRBJ2-4; 8 bases align to TRBD2. This CDR3 region has 15 residues. Losses at the gene ends were 0 bases for V and 7 bases for J; bases not matched to a gene: 5. The germline V gene encodes CDR1 SGHAT and CDR2 FQNNGV. In nucleotides, the CDR3 is TGTGCCAGCAGCTTAGACTCGGGGGGGTGGAACATTCAGTACTTC. Amino acids: CASSLDSGGWNIQYF.

The table lists this clone with many counts. The chain carries TRBV19 and TRBJ2-3, with no clear D. Between the trimmed V and J ends, which lost 5 bases and 0 bases, there was a span of 9 bases. CDR1 LNHDA and CDR2 SQIVND come from the germline V gene (reference sequence). CDR3 length: 14 amino acids. CDR3 region: CASSDPGSTDTQYF. CDR3 nucleotides: TGTGCCAGTAGTGACCCCGGGAGCACAGATACGCAGTATTTT.

The chain uses TRBV24-1 and TRBJ2-7, with no clear D. The V gene lost 3 bases and the J gene lost 2 bases, with 10 bases spanning the gap. The V gene's germline CDR1 is KGHDR and CDR2 SFDVKD. The CDR3 sequence is 14 residues long. CDR3 region: CATSDPSRPYEQYF. The CDR3 DNA reads as TGTGCCACCAGTGATCCGAGTCGTCCCTACGAGCAGTACTTC.

V usage is TRBV27 and J usage is TRBJ2-7, with TRBD2 matching 7 bases. The CDR3 is 15 amino acids. CDR1 is MNHEY, CDR2 SMNVEV, per germline (reference sequence). The V segment lost 4 bases and the J segment 2 bases; nucleotides outside the gene matches: 8. CDR3 amino acids: CASSSEAGLTYEQYF. CDR3 sequence (DNA): TGTGCCAGCAGTTCGGAAGCGGGACTTACCTACGAGCAGTACTTC.

This clone was picked up one time. The DNA of the CDR3 is TGTGCCAGCAGCAAACAGGGGCACTACAATGAGCAGTTCTTC. Translation: CASSKQGHYNEQFF. The chain combines TRBV7-2 with TRBJ2-1; 7 bases are shared with TRBD1. Germline CDR1 is SGHTA and CDR2 is FQGNSA. Trimming took 5 bases from V and 3 from J; bases not matched to a gene: 4. The CDR3 spans 14 residues.

This clone was detected once. J is TRBJ2-7 and V is TRBV5-1; the match to TRBD2 covers 12 bases. V shed 7 bases and J 1 base; nucleotides not matched to a gene: 9. This CDR3 is built from 16 residues. From germline, CDR1 is SGHRS and CDR2 YFSETQ. For the CDR3, the DNA is TGCGCCAGCGGGGACCTAGCGGGAGGGCCGTCCTACGAGCAGTACTTC. Translating gives CASGDLAGGPSYEQYF.